The 19 T cell receptor beta chains listed next were all sequenced from one sample in a study of T-cell memory formation after mild COVID-19. TCRdb fed the 5' RACE reads into MiXCR, producing one record per CDR3 protein. Of around 310,000 distinct CDR3 sequences listed, about 13% are singletons. The specimen was PBMCs or a T cell subset sorted from them (not recorded which). All receptors come from a young man who had mild COVID-19 (a few samples of this study predate the infection). Cell type and time point are not known.

DNA for the CDR3: TGTGCCAGCAGCCGAACGGAAGACAGGGTTGGCTACACCTTC. Translating it yields CASSRTEDRVGYTF. The chain carries TRBV3-1 and TRBJ1-2, with 7 bases fitting TRBD1. Trimming cost V 4 bases and J 7 bases; bases outside gene matches: 9. The CDR3 length is 14 residues. Germline values: CDR1 LGHDT, CDR2 YNNKEL (reference sequence).

The J gene is TRBJ2-1, the V gene TRBV5-5, with D perhaps matching TRBD1 or TRBD2 (5 bases each). Germline-derived CDR1 and CDR2 are SGHKS and YYEKEE (reference sequence). This CDR3 is 13 amino acids long. The V end was cut by 0 bases, the J end by 8 bases, with 9 bases between. CDR3 DNA sequence: TGTGCCAGCAGCTTGGAGGGACGGGATGAGCAGTTCTTC. It is translated as CASSLEGRDEQFF.

The sample holds many counts of this clonotype. DNA for the CDR3: TGTGCCGGCCGGGAGCGTCACGATCGAGTTGAAGCTTTCTTT. Residues: CAGRERHDRVEAFF. V is TRBV10-3 and J is TRBJ1-1; D call uncertain. Trimming shortened V by 11 bases and J by 7 bases, and 23 bases separated the two germline ends. CDR1 and CDR2 (germline): ENHRY, SYGVKD. The CDR3 length is 14 residues.

The sample holds a few counts of this clonotype. The chain links TRBV7-8 to TRBJ2-7, with D possibly TRBD1 on 6 matching bases. Germline CDR1 and CDR2: SGHVS and FQNEAQ. With 2 bases removed from V and 4 bases from J, the gap between germline ends came to 15 bases. This CDR3 comprises 15 residues. CDR3 in DNA: TGTGCCAGCAGCTTACCCGGTGGGGGCCGGTACGAGCAGTACGTC. The encoded protein is CASSLPGGGRYEQYV.

The rearrangement links TRBV6-6 to TRBJ1-1; 9 nucleotides agree with TRBD1. Germline V gene sequence: CDR1 MNHNY, CDR2 SVGAGI (reference sequence). J was trimmed by 1 base and V by 4 bases; bases with no gene match: 7. The CDR3 is 16 amino acids. The CDR3 DNA follows: TGTGCCAGCAGTTCGCGGGACAGGGACAGGAACACTGAAGCTTTCTTT. This sequence encodes CASSSRDRDRNTEAFF.

This clonotype was counted between two and nine times. The rearrangement joins TRBV7-9 to TRBJ2-1; D gene unclear. The ends were cut back, 1 base at V and 4 bases at J, with 11 bases in the middle. CDR1 and CDR2 (germline): SEHNR, FQNEAQ (reference sequence). The CDR3 contains 15 residues. The CDR3 region has the DNA TGTGCCAGCAGCTTAGTGCCGTCTATATACAATGAGCAGTTCTTC. This encodes CASSLVPSIYNEQFF.

This clonotype was observed a few times. The V gene is TRBV18, the J gene TRBJ1-3; possibly TRBD1 for D (5 bases). The V and J ends lost 2 bases and 0 bases respectively, with 11 bases between them. Germline assignment: CDR1 KGHSH and CDR2 LQKENI. The CDR3 length is 16 residues. As DNA, the CDR3 is TGTGCCAGCTCACCAATGGACGGGGGCTCTGGAAACACCATATATTTT. This codes for CASSPMDGGSGNTIYF.

There are many counts of this clonotype. The gene calls are TRBV4-1 and TRBJ2-7; TRBD2 agrees at 7 bases. The germline V gene has CDR1 MGHRA and CDR2 YSYEKL. V dropped 2 bases and J dropped 1; count of bases not matched to a gene: 5. This CDR3 is built from 15 residues. The CDR3 coding sequence is TGCGCCAGCAGCCAAACGGCGGGGGTATCCTACGAGCAGTACTTC. Encoded protein: CASSQTAGVSYEQYF.

The sample holds a few counts of this clonotype. This sequence joins TRBV11-2 and TRBJ2-2; TRBD2 agrees at 12 bases. The CDR3 consists of 18 residues. Germline CDR1 and CDR2: SGHAT and FQNNGV. The V gene end was trimmed by 3 bases and the J gene end by 7 bases; junction bases not matched to a gene: 12. The CDR3 nucleotides read TGTGCCAGCAGCTTCCTCGTCCTAGCGGGGGGGCGTAGCGGGGAGCTGTTTTTT. Its protein is CASSFLVLAGGRSGELFF.

The CDR3 DNA reads TGTGCCACCAGCAGAGGGAATTCGGGGGGCGGCACAGATACGCAGTATTTT. Protein sequence: CATSRGNSGGGTDTQYF. This rearrangement joins TRBV15 to TRBJ2-3; maybe TRBD2 (7 bases). Germline loops: CDR1 LNHNV, CDR2 YYDKDF (reference sequence). Between the trimmed V and J ends, which lost 1 base and 1 base, there was a span of 15 bases. This CDR3 is built from 17 residues.

The chain is built from TRBV6-2 or TRBV6-3 and TRBJ2-7, with D maybe TRBD1 (6 bases). Trimming cost V 5 bases and J 7 bases, with 18 bases left between them. In germline, CDR1 is MNHEY, CDR2 SVGEGT. CDR3 length: 14 amino acids. The CDR3 protein is CASSPWDITREQYF. The CDR3 DNA reads as TGTGCCAGCAGTCCATGGGACATAACGAGGGAGCAGTACTTC.

This clonotype was counted only a few times. The chain is built from TRBV13 and TRBJ1-2, with D unresolved. V was cut by 8 bases and J by 5 bases, with 15 bases left in between. CDR1 is PRHDT, CDR2 FYEKMQ, per germline (reference sequence). CDR3 size: 13 residues. The CDR3 DNA sequence: TGTGCCAGCGGTCCGGGGAGTACATATGGCTACACCTTC. Translation gives CASGPGSTYGYTF.

A few counts support this clonotype. The J gene is TRBJ2-7, the V gene TRBV20-1; D may be TRBD1 or TRBD2 (5 bases each). V was trimmed by 0 bases and J by 1 base, leaving 7 bases between them. This CDR3 contains 13 residues. Germline lookup yields CDR1 DFQATT and CDR2 SNEGSKA (reference sequence). CDR3 sequence (DNA): TGCAGTGCTAGAGACAGGGAGTCCTACGAGCAGTACTTC. Its protein is CSARDRESYEQYF.

This clonotype was observed a few times. The chain employs TRBV28 and TRBJ1-5, with D possibly TRBD1 on 5 matching bases. The ends were cut back, 8 bases at V and 5 bases at J, with 16 bases in the middle. This CDR3 is built from 14 residues. In germline, CDR1 is MDHEN, CDR2 SYDVKM. The CDR3 sequence: CASHGGGNHQPQHF. CDR3 coding DNA: TGTGCCAGCCACGGTGGGGGTAACCATCAGCCCCAGCATTTT. Full variable domain (remainder filled in from reference TRBV28 and TRBJ1-5): DVKVTQSSRYLVKRTGEKVFLECVQDMDHENMFWYRQDPGLGLRLIYFSYDVKMKEKGDIPEGYSVSREKKERFSLILESASTNQTSMYLCASHGGGNHQPQHFGDGTRLSIL.

The chain has TRBV18 and TRBJ2-3, with 8 bases fitting TRBD1. This CDR3 region has 14 residues. The junction had 5 bases not matched to a gene; V was cut back by 5 bases and J by 4 bases. CDR1 and CDR2 (germline): KGHSH, LQKENI. CDR3 nucleotide sequence: TGTGCCAGCTCAACGACAGGGGACGCAGATACGCAGTATTTT. The encoded protein is CASSTTGDADTQYF.

This clonotype was found a few times. This chain uses TRBV29-1 with TRBJ1-1; D uncertain. This CDR3 is built from 10 residues. CDR1 SQVTM and CDR2 ANQGSEA come from the germline V gene. V lost 4 bases to trimming and J lost 10 bases, with 10 bases between them. DNA of the CDR3: TGCAGCGTTGTAATAGGCGGAGCTTTCTTT. Amino acids: CSVVIGGAFF.

There are a few counts of this clonotype. V usage is TRBV4-2 and J usage is TRBJ2-1; 9 bases are shared with TRBD2. V was clipped by 0 bases and J by 8 bases; unmatched bases: 11. Germline CDR1 and CDR2: LGHNA and YNFKEQ. There are 17 residues in the CDR3. CDR3 sequence (DNA): TGTGCCAGCAGCCAAGACGCTGCGGGGGGGATGGGAGATGAGCAGTTCTTC. This gives the protein CASSQDAAGGMGDEQFF.

V is TRBV7-8 and J is TRBJ1-5, with 9 bases that match TRBD1. V lost 5 bases, J lost 3 bases, and 8 bases stayed unmatched. The germline V gene has CDR1 SGHVS and CDR2 FQNEAQ. CDR3 length: 16 amino acids. CDR3 coding DNA: TGTGCCAGCAGCCCCTGGGACAGGGACAACAATCAGCCCCAGCATTTT. As protein: CASSPWDRDNNQPQHF.

This chain connects TRBV6-5 to TRBJ2-3, with 9 nucleotides matching TRBD2. Germline CDR1 is MNHEY and CDR2 is SVGAGI. CDR3 length equals 15 residues. The ends lost 3 bases at V and 4 bases at J; junction bases unmatched: 5. CDR3 protein: CASSYDAGGPDTQYF. CDR3 coding DNA: TGTGCCAGCAGTTATGATGCGGGGGGGCCAGATACGCAGTATTTT.